Sequencing of this T cell receptor beta chain was carried out in a study of T-cell reconstitution after alpha-beta-depleted transplantation in children. This clonotype was observed a few times. Germline CDR1 and CDR2: LGHNA and YNFKEQ. V lost 3 bases to trimming and J lost 5 bases, with 8 bases between them. This CDR3 spans 14 amino acids. Library preparation (for TCRbeta) was performed with unique molecular identifiers. TCRdb processed the PCR reads anew with MiXCR; each CDR3 protein has one entry. Of nearly 400,000 distinct CDR3 sequences in the sample, about a fifth are singletons; the top ten hold approximately 3.8%.

The rearrangement links TRBV4-2 to TRBJ1-6; no reliable D call. The receptor comes from a human donor who donated a stem cell graft to a child with acute myeloid leukemia. Sequenced material: PBMCs from the stem cell graft donor, taken from the stem cell graft. CDR3: CASSQGLDNSPLHF. CDR3 DNA: TGTGCCAGCAGCCAGGGCCTGGATAATTCACCCCTCCACTTT.